The rows below give T cell receptor beta chains drawn from one sample of a study of OX40 agonist ivuxolimab in advanced cancers. Measured with immunoSEQ multiplex PCR; TCRdb has only the in-frame clones, and not every one. Of about 55,000 clones listed, about 88% are singletons. The source material was CD4+ or CD8+ T cells sorted from blood, sampled in a trial of the OX40 agonist ivuxolimab. Source of these receptors: an adult with an advanced solid tumor such as melanoma, head and neck, liver or kidney cancer. The CDR3 runs from the conserved cysteine through the conserved F or W. D genes are given only for firm matches. Size is stated for part of the rows, as once, few or many counts, or as a class when the clone is expanded.

DNA | CDR3 | size | J | V | D
TGTGCCAGCAGCGTAACGCAGACAGGCGAGCAGTACTTC | CASSVTQTGEQYF | NA | TRBJ2-7 | TRBV6-1 | NA
TGTGCCAGCAGAGGGACAGGGGGGAATGGCTACACCTTC | CASRGTGGNGYTF | NA | TRBJ1-2 | TRBV27 | TRBD1
TGTGCCAGCAGCCAAGGTGGGGGGCAGTTCTTC | CASSQGGGQFF | NA | TRBJ2-1 | TRBV5-4 | NA
TGTGCCAGCAGCCCACAGGGATCCACCGGGGAGCTGTTTTTT | CASSPQGSTGELFF | NA | TRBJ2-2 | TRBV21-1 | NA
TGCGCCAGCAGCTCCGAACGGGAAGTAGCGGGAGCGGGGACCGGGGAGCTGTTTTTT | CASSSEREVAGAGTGELFF | NA | TRBJ2-2 | TRBV4-1 | TRBD2
TGCGCCAGCAGTCAACAGGGCCCCGTGGATACGCAGTATTTT | CASSQQGPVDTQYF | NA | TRBJ2-3 | TRBV5-1 | NA
TGTGCCTGGAGGGGTTCCGAATCACCCCTCCACTTT | CAWRGSESPLHF | NA | TRBJ1-6 | TRBV30 | NA
TGTGCCAGCAGTTACTCTAGGTCAGTGTCCAATGAGCAGTTCTTC | CASSYSRSVSNEQFF | NA | TRBJ2-1 | TRBV6-5 | NA
TGTGCCAGCAGGACCGGGACTAGCGGGGGGCACAAAGTTGAGCTGTTTTTT | CASRTGTSGGHKVELFF | NA | TRBJ2-2 | TRBV7-9 | TRBD2
TGTGCCAGCAGTCCGAGTGTGAATACGCAGTATTTT | CASSPSVNTQYF | NA | TRBJ2-3 | TRBV27 | NA
TGTGCCAGCAGTCAACCCGGCAGGACTCCTAAAGCTTTCTTT | CASSQPGRTPKAFF | NA | TRBJ1-1 | TRBV6-6 | NA
TGTGCCAGCCGGCTAGACCTAGCCAAAAACATTCAGTACTTC | CASRLDLAKNIQYF | NA | TRBJ2-4 | TRBV2 | NA
TGCGCCAGCTCCGGCCTCACTAGCGGGGGGTACAATGAGCAGTTCTTC | CASSGLTSGGYNEQFF | NA | TRBJ2-1 | TRBV10-1 | TRBD2
TGTGCCAGCAGTTACCTTAGCTCCTACGAGCAGTACTTC | CASSYLSSYEQYF | NA | TRBJ2-7 | TRBV6-6 | NA
TGTGCCAGCAGCCCCCGCCGGGGGGGCTACGAGCAGTACTTC | CASSPRRGGYEQYF | once | TRBJ2-7 | TRBV11-2 | TRBD2
TGTGCCAGCACCCCGCGGGGGGTAGAGAATTCACCCCTCCACTTT | CASTPRGVENSPLHF | once | TRBJ1-6 | TRBV7-9 | NA
TGTGCCAGCAGATTACAGGGGGCCACCGGGGATACGCAGTATTTT | CASRLQGATGDTQYF | NA | TRBJ2-3 | TRBV2 | TRBD1
TGTGCCAGCAGTATGGGAGGGCCCCAGCATTTT | CASSMGGPQHF | NA | TRBJ1-5 | TRBV6-6 | NA
TGTGCCAGCAGCTTGGGGACTAACACAGATACGCAGTATTTT | CASSLGTNTDTQYF | NA | TRBJ2-3 | TRBV11-2 | TRBD2
TGTGCCTGGATGCTCCAAGAGACCCAGTACTTC | CAWMLQETQYF | few | TRBJ2-5 | TRBV30 | NA
TGTGCCAGCAGTTGGGACACCGAGCAGTACTTC | CASSWDTEQYF | NA | TRBJ2-7 | TRBV2 | NA
TGTGCCAGCAGTTTCCAGGGTCAGAACTATGGCTACACCTTC | CASSFQGQNYGYTF | NA | TRBJ1-2 | TRBV5-6 | NA
TGTGCCATCAGTGAGTCTGCGGGGGCGCGCACTGAAGCTTTCTTT | CAISESAGARTEAFF | NA | TRBJ1-1 | TRBV10-3 | NA
TGTGCCAGCAGCTCTAGCGGGAGGGTTTACAATGAGCAGTTCTTC | CASSSSGRVYNEQFF | NA | TRBJ2-1 | TRBV7-9 | TRBD2
TGTGCCAGCAGCTTAAGGACGGCTAACGGCAAAAACATTCAGTACTTC | CASSLRTANGKNIQYF | NA | TRBJ2-4 | TRBV11-2 | NA
TGTGCTAGTGCCATTGGAAGGGATCAGCCCCAGCATTTT | CASAIGRDQPQHF | NA | TRBJ1-5 | TRBV12-5 | NA
TGCGCCAGCAGCAGGCAGCCTAACACTGAAGCTTTCTTT | CASSRQPNTEAFF | few | TRBJ1-1 | TRBV5-1 | NA
TGTGCCAGCTTGGGGCAGCCCAATGAAAAACTGTTTTTT | CASLGQPNEKLFF | NA | TRBJ1-4 | TRBV6-5 | NA
TGCGCCAGCAGTGAGTCCGATGGGGAGCTGTTTTTT | CASSESDGELFF | NA | TRBJ2-2 | TRBV10-1 | NA
TGTGCCAGTAGTATATCGGGTCGCCGGATAAATGGCTACACCTTC | CASSISGRRINGYTF | NA | TRBJ1-2 | TRBV19 | NA
TGTGCCATCAGTGACCCCGGGGGGTCCAATGGCTACACCTTC | CAISDPGGSNGYTF | NA | TRBJ1-2 | TRBV10-3 | NA
TGTGCCTGGAGTGTACGGGGGAGCGGCACAGATACGCAGTATTTT | CAWSVRGSGTDTQYF | NA | TRBJ2-3 | TRBV30 | NA
TGTGCCAGCAGCCCAGACAGGGTAGGCGAGCAGTACTTC | CASSPDRVGEQYF | NA | TRBJ2-7 | TRBV7-8 | TRBD1
TGTGCCAGCAGTTTAGGGACGGGGGGGGCTGGGGCCAACGTCCTGACTTTC | CASSLGTGGAGANVLTF | NA | TRBJ2-6 | TRBV27 | TRBD2
TGTGCCAGCAGCCGAACGGCCTCTGTCCCCGAGCAGTACTTC | CASSRTASVPEQYF | NA | TRBJ2-7 | TRBV6-6 | NA
TGCGCCAGCAGCCCCGGAATTGGAGGAGAGCAGTTCTTC | CASSPGIGGEQFF | few | TRBJ2-1 | TRBV5-1 | NA
TGTGCCAGCAGCCCACGGGGACTACGGCTTGGAGAGACCCAGTACTTC | CASSPRGLRLGETQYF | once | TRBJ2-5 | TRBV14 | TRBD2
TGTGCCAGTAGTACTTGGGGAGACGAGCAGTACTTC | CASSTWGDEQYF | few | TRBJ2-7 | TRBV19 | NA
TGTGCCAGCAGCCCCCGGCCAGGAACAAACTCTGGAAACACCATATATTTT | CASSPRPGTNSGNTIYF | NA | TRBJ1-3 | TRBV5-4 | NA
TGTGCCAGCAGGGACAGGGGGAGAGAACAGCCCCAGCATTTT | CASRDRGREQPQHF | NA | TRBJ1-5 | TRBV27 | TRBD1
TGCGCCAGCAGCCCTGAAACAGGGGGCGGCTACGAGCAGTACTTC | CASSPETGGGYEQYF | NA | TRBJ2-7 | TRBV5-1 | TRBD1
TGTGCCAGCAGCCCTCCAGCTAGCACCTACAATGAGCAGTTCTTC | CASSPPASTYNEQFF | NA | TRBJ2-1 | TRBV7-8 | NA
TGTGCCAGCAGCTTCCCAGGCCCCTACGAGCAGTACTTC | CASSFPGPYEQYF | once | TRBJ2-7 | TRBV11-2 | NA
TGTGCCAGCAGTAGGGGGGGGGATAATTCACCCCTCCACTTT | CASSRGGDNSPLHF | NA | TRBJ1-6 | TRBV25-1 | NA
TGTGCCAGCAGTCGCCTGAGGAACACTGAAGCTTTCTTT | CASSRLRNTEAFF | once | TRBJ1-1 | TRBV6-5 | NA
TGTGCCAGCAGCTACACCGGGACCTACGGGGAGACCCAGTACTTC | CASSYTGTYGETQYF | NA | TRBJ2-5 | TRBV7-3 | NA
TGTGCCAGCTCCCCCTCGGGCCGGGGCGAGGTCTATGGCTACACCTTC | CASSPSGRGEVYGYTF | NA | TRBJ1-2 | TRBV18 | NA
TGCGCCAGCAGTGAGTCGATGTCTGGAGAGCAGTTCTTC | CASSESMSGEQFF | NA | TRBJ2-1 | TRBV10-1 | NA
TGTGCCAGCAGCCCAAGGACCCGCCACGAGCAGTACTTC | CASSPRTRHEQYF | NA | TRBJ2-7 | TRBV9 | NA
TGCGCCAGCAGCCAAGATTCTAGGGGGCTGGATACGCAGTATTTT | CASSQDSRGLDTQYF | NA | TRBJ2-3 | TRBV4-1 | TRBD1
TGTGCCAGCAGCTTGGAGGGCTTCACAGATACGCAGTATTTT | CASSLEGFTDTQYF | NA | TRBJ2-3 | TRBV5-4 | NA
TGTGCCACCAGCAGAGGGGGCGACGGCTACACCTTC | CATSRGGDGYTF | NA | TRBJ1-2 | TRBV15 | NA
TGTGCCAGCAGCTTAGGTGGGGCCCCCACAGATACGCAGTATTTT | CASSLGGAPTDTQYF | few | TRBJ2-3 | TRBV11-3 | NA
TGTGCCAGCAGTGTTACTGAGAAATCGTCACCCCTCCACTTT | CASSVTEKSSPLHF | NA | TRBJ1-6 | TRBV6-1 | NA